Included here is one TCR beta chain sequence, with context. This record comes from a study of blood T cell repertoires in COVID-19. Study in general: The origin of the acute and convalescent COVID-19 samples was the United States, Italy and Spain. PBMCs, B-cell-depleted T cells, or T cells were the source of the cDNA or gDNA that made up the material.

The table came from immunoSEQ multiplex PCR; TCRdb's copy has only in-frame clones and leaves some out. The sample has some 150,000 clones, 88% seen once. The specimen sequenced was peripheral blood. The TCR originated in a human donor in a cohort sampled during active COVID-19.

CDR3 residues: CASSQVPTVNTEAFF. The CDR3, as DNA: TGTGCCAGCAGCCAAGTCCCAACAGTGAACACTGAAGCTTTCTTT. J is TRBJ1-1 and V is TRBV3-1 (or the pseudogene TRBV3-2); D is undetermined. The length of the CDR3 is 15 residues. CDR1 LGHDT and CDR2 YNNKEL come from the germline V gene (reference sequence). Trimming stripped 1 base from V and 0 bases from J, with 9 bases between.